This T cell receptor (beta chain) comes out of a study of cytomegalovirus exposure and HLA in healthy donors. Study-wide results and limits: Cytomegalovirus association was listed for under 200 TCR beta chains.

PCR was performed using 60 Vbeta and 13 Jbeta primers. Using immunoSEQ multiplex PCR, the repertoire was profiled, and TCRdb retains in-frame clones only, with some absent. The sample holds about 180,000 clones, 60% to 80% seen once. The CDR3 is made up of 13 amino acids. Germline CDR1 SQVTM, CDR2 ANQGSEA. Trimming pared 7 bases from V and 0 bases from J, leaving 13 bases between. Concerning this clone: The antigen remains undetermined.

The source is a man aged 40-49 years in good health and CMV-seropositive. Sequenced sample: PBMCs. This sequence joins TRBV29-1 and TRBJ2-7; tentatively, D is TRBD1 (6 bases). The CDR3 protein is CSANRDNSYEQYF. For the CDR3, the DNA is TGCAGCGCCAACCGGGACAACTCCTACGAGCAGTACTTC.